The 29 T cell receptor beta chains listed next were all sequenced from one sample in a study of control samples from healthy donors and cancer patients. The protocol was immunoSEQ multiplex PCR, while the TCRdb copy is restricted to in-frame clones and leaves out a portion. Among 20,000 to 30,000 clones listed, roughly 85% were seen once. The sequencing sample was made of PBMCs. The receptors originated from a woman in her sixties with head and neck cancer.

This chain links TRBV7-9 with TRBJ2-5, with 7 bases fitting TRBD1. From germline, CDR1 is SEHNR and CDR2 FQNEAQ (reference sequence). V shed 2 bases, J shed 5 bases, and the junction held 11 bases outside the gene matches. The CDR3 contains 16 residues. In DNA, the CDR3 is TGTGCCAGCAGCTTACCGGCAGGGGGATTTCAGGAGACCCAGTACTTC. Its translation: CASSLPAGGFQETQYF.

The genes are TRBV5-6 and TRBJ2-7; D unresolved. Between the trimmed V and J ends, which lost 1 base and 1 base, there was a span of 6 bases. Germline CDR1 reads SGHDT; CDR2 reads YYEEEE. This CDR3 region has 13 residues. The CDR3 DNA reads TGTGCCAGCAGCTTGCCCCCGTCCTACGAGCAGTACTTC. Translation: CASSLPPSYEQYF.

The chain couples TRBV11-2 to TRBJ1-1; D not certain. CDR3 size: 14 residues. Germline CDR1 reads SGHAT; CDR2 reads FQNNGV. V was cut by 0 bases and J by 4 bases, with 9 bases left in between. CDR3 loop: CASSLDRWSTEAFF. Written as DNA, the CDR3 is TGTGCCAGCAGCTTAGATAGATGGAGCACTGAAGCTTTCTTT. Full variable domain (remainder filled in from reference TRBV11-2 and TRBJ1-1): EAGVAQSPRYKIIEKRQSVAFWCNPISGHATLYWYQQILGQGPKLLIQFQNNGVVDDSQLPKDRFSAERLKGVDSTLKIQPAKLEDSAVYLCASSLDRWSTEAFFGQGTRLTVV.

CDR3: CASSLWQGASEQYF. The DNA for the CDR3 is TGTGCCAGCAGCTTGTGGCAGGGGGCGTCCGAGCAGTACTTC. The chain uses TRBV5-6 and TRBJ2-7, with 8 positions matching TRBD1. V was pared by 1 base and J by 6 bases, with 6 bases of the junction left unmatched. This CDR3 is built from 14 residues. Germline V gives CDR1 SGHDT, CDR2 YYEEEE.

The V gene is TRBV27, the J gene TRBJ2-5; 10 bases map to TRBD2. Germline V gene lookup returns CDR1 MNHEY and CDR2 SMNVEV (reference sequence). There are 18 residues in the CDR3. V gave up 9 bases and J gave up 5 bases; unmatched junction bases: 21. The chain's CDR3 is CASLIRRSGGPGVETQYF. The CDR3 DNA reads as TGTGCCAGTTTGATAAGGCGTAGCGGGGGGCCTGGGGTGGAGACCCAGTACTTC.

The genes are TRBV7-9 and TRBJ2-3; 7 nucleotides align to TRBD2. Trimming cost V 7 bases and J 2 bases; bases outside gene matches: 6. Looked up from germline, CDR1 is SEHNR and CDR2 is FQNEAQ (reference sequence). The length of the CDR3 is 14 residues. In nucleotides, the CDR3 is TGTGCCAGCAAAGTAGCGGGCTACACAGATACGCAGTATTTT. This codes for CASKVAGYTDTQYF.

The chain uses TRBV5-5 and TRBJ1-6; D ambiguous. The CDR3 is 14 residues long. CDR1 is SGHKS and CDR2 is YYEKEE in the germline V gene (reference sequence). Trimming took off 3 bases at V and 10 bases at J, with 14 bases between the two ends. The CDR3 reads CASSYRIGESPLHF. The DNA for the CDR3 is TGTGCCAGCAGCTATCGGATTGGGGAATCACCCCTCCACTTT.

This clone was seen once. This chain joins TRBV18 and TRBJ2-2; D perhaps matches TRBD1 (6 bases). CDR1 is KGHSH, CDR2 LQKENI, per germline. The V and J ends lost 4 bases and 3 bases respectively, with 12 bases between them. The CDR3 sequence is 15 residues long. The CDR3, as DNA: TGTGCCAGCTCACTCCCGGACAGACACACCGGGGAGCTGTTTTTT. Its translation: CASSLPDRHTGELFF.

This clone was counted a few times. This chain links TRBV6-2 or TRBV6-3 with TRBJ1-5; D is undetermined. V dropped 0 bases and J dropped 4 bases, with 19 bases sitting between them. Per germline, CDR1 MNHEY and CDR2 SVGEGT. CDR3 size: 18 residues. The CDR3 is CASSYSIPAQRVNQPQHF. The CDR3 region has the DNA TGTGCCAGCAGTTACTCGATACCTGCACAACGGGTTAATCAGCCCCAGCATTTT.

The genes are TRBV7-2 and TRBJ2-5, with D possibly matching TRBD2 (6 bases). From germline, CDR1 is SGHTA and CDR2 FQGNSA. V lost 1 base to trimming and J lost 2 bases, with 8 bases between them. The CDR3 totals 14 residues. The DNA of the CDR3 is TGTGCCAGCAGCTTAGGTAGCGGACAAGAGACCCAGTACTTC. Its protein is CASSLGSGQETQYF.

The rearrangement joins TRBV6-6 to TRBJ2-7; 10 bases align to TRBD1. Germline V gene lookup returns CDR1 MNHNY and CDR2 SVGAGI (reference sequence). This CDR3 spans 13 amino acids. The J segment lost 5 bases and the V segment lost 6 bases, leaving 4 bases of the junction unmatched. CDR3 in DNA: TGTGCCAGCAGGTCCGGGACAGGGGACGAGCAGTACTTC. Amino acids: CASRSGTGDEQYF.

The chain couples TRBV2 to TRBJ2-6, with D tentatively TRBD1 or TRBD2 (5 bases each). The CDR3 spans 13 residues. Trimming took 7 bases from V and 4 from J, leaving 8 bases between them. From germline, CDR1 is SNHLY and CDR2 FYNNEI. The CDR3 sequence is CASKGDGANVLTF. The CDR3, as DNA: TGTGCCAGCAAAGGGGACGGGGCCAACGTCCTGACTTTC. Supplemented by reference TRBV2 and TRBJ2-6, the full variable domain reads EPEVTQTPSHQVTQMGQEVILRCVPISNHLYFYWYRQILGQKVEFLVSFYNNEISEKSEIFDDQFSVERPDGSNFTLKIRSTKLEDSAMYFCASKGDGANVLTFGAGSRLTVL.

The chain joins TRBV5-6 to TRBJ1-2, with a possible D match to TRBD1 (6 bases). The V end lost 4 bases, the J end lost 4 bases, and 14 bases lay between the germline ends. CDR1 is SGHDT and CDR2 is YYEEEE in the germline V gene. The CDR3 consists of 14 residues. The DNA of the CDR3 is TGTGCCAGCAGCCCGGGAGGGGGGCTCTATGGCTACACCTTC. Translated: CASSPGGGLYGYTF.

This chain connects TRBV9 to TRBJ2-1; 9 bases agree with TRBD2. The CDR3 length is 15 residues. CDR1 is SGDLS and CDR2 is YYNGEE in the germline V gene. Trimming at V came to 4 bases and at J to 0 bases, leaving 2 bases not matched to a gene. The CDR3 DNA is TGTGCCAGCAGCTTTAGCGGGAGCTCCTACAATGAGCAGTTCTTC. Residues: CASSFSGSSYNEQFF.

The rearrangement joins TRBV11-2 to TRBJ2-1; D is unresolved. This CDR3 has 12 residues. Trimming removed 5 bases from V and 7 bases from J, with 9 bases in between. Germline V gene lookup returns CDR1 SGHAT and CDR2 FQNNGV. The DNA for the CDR3 is TGTGCCAGCAGCCTCAGAACGAATGAGCAGTTCTTC. Amino acids: CASSLRTNEQFF.

The chain recombines TRBV6-5 with TRBJ1-1; TRBD1 is a possible D gene (6 bases). Trimming removed 7 bases from V and 4 bases from J, with 16 bases in between. Germline V gene data show CDR1 as MNHEY and CDR2 as SVGAGI. CDR3 length: 14 amino acids. The CDR3 DNA reads as TGTGCCAGCACCTGGGAGGGGGGCCGCACTGAAGCTTTCTTT. Protein product: CASTWEGGRTEAFF.

The chain has TRBV29-1 and TRBJ2-1, with TRBD2 matching over 10 bases. The CDR3 runs to 14 residues. V lost 4 bases, J lost 3 bases, and 3 bases stayed unmatched. Germline CDR1 reads SQVTM; CDR2 reads ANQGSEA. The CDR3 nucleotides are TGCAGCGTTGCTAGCGGGAGCCACTACAATGAGCAGTTCTTC. Its protein product is CSVASGSHYNEQFF.

The chain employs TRBV11-3 and TRBJ2-3, with 11 bases lining up with TRBD2. CDR1 SGHNT and CDR2 YENEEA come from the germline V gene. V shed 4 bases, J shed 1 base, and the junction held 4 bases outside the gene matches. The CDR3 covers 16 residues. The CDR3 reads CASSSGTSGRTDTQYF. The DNA of the CDR3 is TGTGCCAGCAGCTCCGGGACTAGCGGCCGCACAGATACGCAGTATTTT.

This CDR3 is CASSNGQGATNEKLFF. CDR3 DNA: TGTGCCAGCAGCAACGGACAGGGAGCAACTAATGAAAAACTGTTTTTT. The chain has TRBV5-5 and TRBJ1-4, with 8 nucleotides matching TRBD1. V shed 4 bases and J 0 bases; nucleotides not matched to a gene: 5. Germline lookup yields CDR1 SGHKS and CDR2 YYEKEE (reference sequence). The CDR3 covers 16 residues.

The sample holds a few counts of this clone. This chain links TRBV6-1 with TRBJ2-2, with TRBD1 identical over 8 bases. In germline, CDR1 is MNHNS, CDR2 SASEGT. CDR3 length equals 15 residues. The ends lost 3 bases at V and 10 bases at J; junction bases unmatched: 10. The chain's CDR3 is CASSDRPGGEVELFF. DNA of the CDR3: TGTGCCAGCAGTGATAGACCAGGGGGCGAGGTGGAGCTGTTTTTT.

The V and J genes are TRBV16 and TRBJ1-2, with D possibly TRBD1 on 6 matching bases. Between the trimmed V and J ends, which lost 4 bases and 1 base, there was a span of 10 bases. CDR3 length: 14 residues. Germline CDR1 KGHSY, CDR2 FQNENV. The CDR3 sequence: CASSRGALNYGYTF. The CDR3 DNA follows: TGTGCCAGCAGCCGGGGGGCTCTTAACTATGGCTACACCTTC.

The V call is TRBV7-6, the J call TRBJ1-3, with D perhaps matching TRBD1 (5 bases). The V gene's germline CDR1 is SGHVS and CDR2 FNYEAQ. The CDR3 totals 17 residues. Trimming took off 0 bases at V and 0 bases at J, with 12 bases between the two ends. CDR3 amino acids: CASSLAWSGPSGNTIYF. The CDR3 nucleotides are TGTGCCAGCAGCTTAGCCTGGTCGGGACCCTCTGGAAACACCATATATTTT.

The CDR3 DNA reads as TGTGCCAGCAGTGACTGGAGCGGGGGGGCCTACAATGAGCAGTTCTTC. It is translated as CASSDWSGGAYNEQFF. J is TRBJ2-1 and V is TRBV6-4; 10 bases line up with TRBD2. The CDR3 contains 16 residues. V was clipped by 1 base and J by 2 bases; unmatched bases: 2. From germline, CDR1 is MRHNA and CDR2 SNTAGT.

This chain uses TRBV7-6 with TRBJ2-3, with TRBD2 as a possible D gene (5 bases). CDR1 SGHVS and CDR2 FNYEAQ come from the germline V gene. The CDR3 is made up of 15 amino acids. The ends were cut back, 5 bases at V and 5 bases at J, with 17 bases in the middle. CDR3 region: CASSPRAAGQDTQYF. Here the CDR3 DNA reads TGTGCCAGCAGCCCCCGGGCCGCGGGTCAAGATACGCAGTATTTT.

The chain has TRBV6-2 or TRBV6-3 and TRBJ2-2; 8 bases align to TRBD1. Germline V gene sequence: CDR1 MNHEY, CDR2 SVGEGT. The V segment lost 5 bases and the J segment 4 bases; nucleotides outside the gene matches: 6. There are 15 residues in the CDR3. The CDR3 nucleotides are TGTGCCAGCAGTCGCCAGGGGGCTTCCACCGGGGAGCTGTTTTTT. It codes for CASSRQGASTGELFF.

The V call is TRBV7-9, the J call TRBJ1-1, with a weak D call TRBD1 (6 bases). V dropped 1 base and J dropped 0 bases, with 6 bases sitting between them. In germline, CDR1 is SEHNR, CDR2 FQNEAQ (reference sequence). This CDR3 region has 14 residues. The chain's CDR3 is CASSLGTVNTEAFF. The DNA of the CDR3 is TGTGCCAGCAGCTTAGGGACAGTGAACACTGAAGCTTTCTTT.

This clone was counted between two and nine times. The chain is built from TRBV6-5 and TRBJ1-1, with D possibly being TRBD1 (5 bases). Germline CDR1 and CDR2: MNHEY and SVGAGI. This CDR3 spans 13 amino acids. Trimming stripped 0 bases from V and 8 bases from J, with 10 bases between. CDR3 residues: CASSYSKGSEAFF. The CDR3 region has the DNA TGTGCCAGCAGTTACTCGAAGGGGTCCGAAGCTTTCTTT.

V usage is TRBV5-6 and J usage is TRBJ1-2; D perhaps matches TRBD1 (6 bases). V lost 5 bases and J lost 2, with 10 bases in between. Germline-derived CDR1 and CDR2 are SGHDT and YYEEEE. The length of the CDR3 is 13 residues. The CDR3 protein is CASSPDRNYGYTF. In DNA form, the CDR3 reads TGTGCCAGCAGTCCTGACAGGAACTATGGCTACACCTTC. Full variable domain (outside the CDR3, taken from reference TRBV5-6 and TRBJ1-2): DAGVTQSPTHLIKTRGQQVTLRCSPKSGHDTVSWYQQALGQGPQFIFQYYEEEERQRGNFPDRFSGHQFPNYSSELNVNALLLGDSALYLCASSPDRNYGYTFGSGTRLTVV.

This clone was detected only once. The chain joins TRBV5-1 to TRBJ1-4; 8 positions agree with TRBD1. The junction had 5 bases not matched to a gene; V was cut back by 4 bases and J by 0 bases. Germline V lookup: CDR1 SGHRS, CDR2 YFSETQ. This CDR3 has 16 residues. Here the CDR3 reads CASSDQGATTNEKLFF. The CDR3 bases are TGCGCCAGCAGCGATCAGGGGGCCACAACTAATGAAAAACTGTTTTTT.